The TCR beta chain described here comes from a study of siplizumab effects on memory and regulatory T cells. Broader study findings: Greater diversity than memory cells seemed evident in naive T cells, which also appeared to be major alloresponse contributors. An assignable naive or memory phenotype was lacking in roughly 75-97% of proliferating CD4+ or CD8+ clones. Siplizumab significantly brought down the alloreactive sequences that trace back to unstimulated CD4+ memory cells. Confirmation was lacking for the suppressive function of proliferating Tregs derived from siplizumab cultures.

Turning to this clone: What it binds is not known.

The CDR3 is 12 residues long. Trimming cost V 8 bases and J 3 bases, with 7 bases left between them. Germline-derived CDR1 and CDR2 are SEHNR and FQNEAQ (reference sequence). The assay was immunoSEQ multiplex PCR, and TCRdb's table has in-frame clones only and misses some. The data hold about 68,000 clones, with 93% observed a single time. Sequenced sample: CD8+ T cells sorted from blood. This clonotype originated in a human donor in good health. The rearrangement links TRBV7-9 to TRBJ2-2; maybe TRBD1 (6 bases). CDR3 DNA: TGTGCCAGCGAGGGGGACACCGGGGAGCTGTTTTTT. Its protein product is CASEGDTGELFF.